Following are 15 T cell receptor beta chains from one sample sequenced in a study of blood T cell repertoires in COVID-19. The data were produced by immunoSEQ multiplex PCR, yet TCRdb's version contains in-frame clones alone and is incomplete. The sample has 210,000 or so clones, roughly 90% seen once. Material: peripheral blood. These receptors came from a man aged 50 or older with acute or convalescent COVID-19.

The chain combines TRBV7-9 with TRBJ2-2, with 13 bases aligning to TRBD2. Germline CDR1 is SEHNR and CDR2 is FQNEAQ (reference sequence). The V gene end was trimmed by 3 bases and the J gene end by 4 bases; junction bases not matched to a gene: 8. This CDR3 comprises 18 residues. Here the CDR3 reads CASSFSSGLAGLTGELFF. The CDR3 bases are TGTGCCAGCAGCTTTAGTTCGGGACTAGCGGGGCTCACCGGGGAGCTGTTTTTT.

The chain is built from TRBV4-1 and TRBJ2-7, with 7 bases aligning to TRBD2. Germline CDR1 is MGHRA and CDR2 is YSYEKL. V shed 1 base and J 4 bases; nucleotides not matched to a gene: 7. This CDR3 is built from 15 residues. In DNA form, the CDR3 reads TGCGCCAGCAGCCAAGCGGCCGGGAGGAATTACGAGCAGTACTTC. The encoded protein is CASSQAAGRNYEQYF.

The chain has TRBV7-2 and TRBJ1-1; 7 positions match TRBD1. CDR3 size: 13 residues. V lost 5 bases and J lost 5; bases outside the gene matches: 5. In germline, CDR1 is SGHTA, CDR2 FQGNSA. This CDR3 is CASSRGGSTEAFF. CDR3 coding DNA: TGTGCCAGCAGCCGAGGGGGCTCGACTGAAGCTTTCTTT.

This clone has only a few counts. The V call is TRBV6-5, the J call TRBJ2-5, with 8 bases that match TRBD2. The CDR3 is 11 residues long. Losses at the gene ends were 11 bases for V and 8 bases for J; bases not matched to a gene: 7. Germline CDR1 is MNHEY and CDR2 is SVGAGI. This chain's CDR3 is CAVAGGHTQYF. The CDR3 DNA reads TGTGCCGTTGCGGGGGGTCATACCCAGTACTTC.

The chain links TRBV6-5 to TRBJ2-7; possible D gene TRBD2, 5 bases. V gave up 6 bases and J gave up 6 bases, with 18 bases separating them. Per the germline V gene, CDR1 is MNHEY and CDR2 is SVGAGI. The CDR3 has 14 amino acids. CDR3 residues: CASRASETTGEQYV. Here the CDR3 DNA reads TGTGCCAGCAGGGCCTCAGAGACTACGGGCGAGCAGTACGTC.

The rearrangement links TRBV11-2 to TRBJ1-1; 7 bases fit TRBD1. With V trimmed by 4 bases and J by 0 bases, 8 bases remained unmatched. This CDR3 spans 16 amino acids. Germline V gene data show CDR1 as SGHAT and CDR2 as FQNNGV. The CDR3, as DNA: TGTGCCAGCAGCTCACAGGGGACGGGTATGAACACTGAAGCTTTCTTT. This gives the protein CASSSQGTGMNTEAFF.

The chain uses TRBV5-1 and TRBJ1-5; TRBD1 matches at 8 bases. The CDR3 totals 14 residues. The V gene's germline CDR1 is SGHRS and CDR2 YFSETQ. Trimming cost V 2 bases and J 7 bases; bases outside gene matches: 5. In DNA, the CDR3 is TGCGCCAGCAGCTTACAGGGGGGCAGCCAGCCCCAGCATTTT. It encodes CASSLQGGSQPQHF.

This clone has more than one count but fewer than ten. One end of the junction fails to match germline, which may point to a read error. The chain uses TRBV7-7 and TRBJ2-5; the D gene is possibly TRBD2 (6 bases). Germline loops: CDR1 SSHAT, CDR2 FNYEAQ (reference sequence). The CDR3 has 15 amino acids. CDR3 region: CASRPLGGFGETQYF. Written as DNA, the CDR3 is TGTGCTAGCAGACCCCTGGGGGGATTCGGAGAGACCCAGTACTTC.

J is TRBJ1-1 and V is TRBV6-5, with TRBD1 identical over 7 bases. The V segment lost 7 bases and the J segment 6 bases; nucleotides outside the gene matches: 8. The CDR3 extends over 13 amino acids. In germline, CDR1 is MNHEY, CDR2 SVGAGI. The CDR3 sequence is CASNGGGEAEAFF. The CDR3, as DNA: TGTGCCAGCAACGGAGGGGGCGAGGCTGAAGCTTTCTTT.

This sequence joins TRBV7-6 and TRBJ1-1; 7 nucleotides agree with TRBD1. CDR3 length: 14 amino acids. Unmatched junction bases numbered 8, after V lost 3 bases and J lost 7 bases. Per the germline V gene, CDR1 is SGHVS and CDR2 is FNYEAQ. The CDR3 is CASSLTGPGGEAFF. Here the CDR3 DNA reads TGTGCCAGCAGCTTGACAGGGCCAGGGGGTGAAGCTTTCTTT.

The chain employs TRBV6-1 and TRBJ1-4; weak D call: TRBD1 (6 bases). V was clipped by 2 bases and J by 7 bases, with 20 bases between them. The CDR3 has 17 residues. Germline values: CDR1 MNHNS, CDR2 SASEGT. The CDR3 is CASSERLGGAQGEKLFF. The DNA of the CDR3 is TGTGCCAGCAGTGAAAGATTAGGGGGGGCGCAGGGTGAAAAACTGTTTTTT.

The J gene is TRBJ2-3, the V gene TRBV24-1; a weak D match, TRBD1 (6 bases). Germline assignment: CDR1 KGHDR and CDR2 SFDVKD. The CDR3 totals 15 residues. V shed 0 bases and J shed 4 bases, with 10 bases lying between them. The CDR3 coding sequence is TGTGCCACCAGTGATTTGTCAGGGGCCGCAGATACGCAGTATTTT. This codes for CATSDLSGAADTQYF.

The J gene is TRBJ1-5, the V gene TRBV5-5; no clear D gene. The germline gives CDR1 SGHKS, CDR2 YYEKEE (reference sequence). V lost 0 bases and J 5 bases, leaving 9 bases between the germline ends. The CDR3 runs 14 residues. The CDR3 DNA reads as TGTGCCAGCAGCTTGGGAGGCGGGGATCAGCCCCAGCATTTT. Encoded protein: CASSLGGGDQPQHF.

V and J are TRBV6-5 and TRBJ2-7; 11 bases fit TRBD2. CDR1 and CDR2 (germline): MNHEY, SVGAGI. V shed 0 bases and J 4 bases; nucleotides not matched to a gene: 5. The CDR3 consists of 16 residues. CDR3 loop: CASSYSISSGRYEQYV. For the CDR3, the DNA is TGTGCCAGCAGTTACTCGATTTCTAGCGGGAGGTACGAGCAGTACGTC.

The chain has TRBV23-1 and TRBJ1-5, with 7 nucleotides matching TRBD1. TRBV23-1 counts as an open reading frame of uncertain function. The junction had 2 bases not matched to a gene; V was cut back by 7 bases and J by 2 bases. This CDR3 contains 13 residues. CDR3 in amino acids: CASTGGCNQPQHF. The CDR3 DNA sequence: TGCGCCAGCACAGGGGGTTGCAATCAGCCCCAGCATTTT.